This record covers a single T cell receptor (beta chain). This entry is derived from a study of blood T cells in healthy people across ages. From germline, CDR1 is LGHDT and CDR2 YNNKEL (reference sequence). With 1 base removed from V and 0 bases from J, the gap between germline ends came to 13 bases. This CDR3 comprises 16 residues. Every sample gave at least 5.5 micrograms of total RNA when it was extracted. A second roughly 6 to 12 cycle PCR used barcoded and J-beta primers. Via MiXCR, TCRdb re-called the 5' RACE reads, giving one row per CDR3 protein. Among approximately 1.5 million distinct CDR3 sequences listed, 35% to 45% were seen once.

The sequencing input was blood. The V gene is TRBV3-1, the J gene TRBJ2-7; D is unresolved. The TCR was taken from a woman aged 18-29 years in good health. The CDR3 nucleotides read TGTGCCAGCAGCCAAGTTCTAAAGGGCAACTCCTACGAGCAGTACTTC. This encodes CASSQVLKGNSYEQYF.